These 26 T cell receptor beta chains were sequenced from one sample in a study of PD-1 blockade in classical Hodgkin lymphoma. Indicated time point: cycle 4 day 1 (C4D1), after 5 to 7 weeks of nivolumab. Brentuximab vedotin exposure varied, and every patient relapsed after autologous stem cell transplantation. The protocol was immunoSEQ multiplex PCR, while the TCRdb copy is restricted to in-frame clones and leaves out a portion. Here the sample spans about 28,000 clones, 80% being singletons. The sample was peripheral blood mononuclear cells (PBMCs), taken before the fourth cycle of nivolumab. These receptors were taken from a human donor with classical Hodgkin lymphoma.

CDR3 in DNA: TGTGCCAGCAGCAGGACTAGCGGGAGTATCGGGCAGTACTTC. Amino acid sequence: CASSRTSGSIGQYF. V gene TRBV28 combines with J gene TRBJ2-7, with 13 positions matching TRBD2. With V trimmed by 6 bases and J by 9 bases, 8 bases remained unmatched. Per germline, CDR1 MDHEN and CDR2 SYDVKM. This CDR3 is 14 amino acids long.

The gene calls are TRBV14 and TRBJ1-3; D call uncertain. The ends were cut back, 0 bases at V and 10 bases at J, with 10 bases in the middle. The CDR3 consists of 13 residues. Germline loops: CDR1 SGHDN, CDR2 FVKESK. The CDR3 DNA reads as TGTGCCAGCAGCCAAGATCTGGGGAGAACCATATATTTT. It encodes CASSQDLGRTIYF.

V usage is TRBV7-2 and J usage is TRBJ1-6; D uncertain. CDR1 and CDR2 (germline): SGHTA, FQGNSA. This CDR3 is 14 amino acids long. Trimming stripped 3 bases from V and 7 bases from J, with 10 bases between. CDR3 sequence reads: CASSFATENSPLHF. The CDR3 nucleotides read TGTGCCAGCAGCTTTGCCACAGAAAATTCACCCCTCCACTTT.

The chain joins TRBV15 to TRBJ2-7; a possible D gene is TRBD2 (6 bases). Germline V gene sequence: CDR1 LNHNV, CDR2 YYDKDF (reference sequence). This CDR3 comprises 15 residues. Trimming removed 1 base at V and 2 bases at J, with 12 bases between. The CDR3 DNA sequence: TGTGCCACCAGCAGAGGTGGTAGCGGCACCTACGAGCAGTACTTC. It yields the protein CATSRGGSGTYEQYF. Complete variable domain (other parts from reference TRBV15 and TRBJ2-7): DAMVIQNPRYQVTQFGKPVTLSCSQTLNHNVMYWYQQKSSQAPKLLFHYYDKDFNNEADTPDNFQSRRPNTSFCFLDIRSPGLGDTAMYLCATSRGGSGTYEQYFGPGTRLTVT.

This clone has a handful of counts. J is TRBJ2-7 and V is TRBV11-3; 12 bases match TRBD1. The CDR3 sequence is 13 residues long. The ends lost 9 bases at V and 7 bases at J; junction bases unmatched: 7. Germline CDR1 reads SGHNT; CDR2 reads YENEEA. The CDR3 region has the DNA TGTGCCAGACCGGGACAGGGGGCGGGGGAGCAGTACTTC. It is translated as CARPGQGAGEQYF. The whole variable domain, filled in from reference TRBV11-3 and TRBJ2-7, reads EAGVVQSPRYKIIEKKQPVAFWCNPISGHNTLYWYLQNLGQGPELLIRYENEEAVDDSQLPKDRFSAERLKGVDSTLKIQPAELGDSAVYLCARPGQGAGEQYFGPGTRLTVT.

The chain employs TRBV6-5 and TRBJ2-7; D is tentatively TRBD1 or TRBD2 (5 bases each). Germline CDR1 MNHEY, CDR2 SVGAGI. Trimming took off 8 bases at V and 0 bases at J, with 5 bases between the two ends. The CDR3 runs 11 residues. CDR3 loop: CASGTSYEQYF. CDR3 DNA sequence: TGTGCCAGCGGGACCTCCTACGAGCAGTACTTC.

The CDR3 here is CASYLANYGYTF. CDR3 coding DNA: TGTGCCAGCTACCTAGCAAACTATGGCTACACCTTC. The chain has TRBV28 and TRBJ1-2; D call uncertain. This CDR3 is built from 12 residues. The V gene's germline CDR1 is MDHEN and CDR2 SYDVKM. V was pared by 8 bases and J by 2 bases, with 9 bases between.

The chain recombines TRBV7-9 with TRBJ2-5; the D is unclear. V was pared by 1 base and J by 2 bases, with 11 bases between. This CDR3 contains 15 residues. Germline CDR1 and CDR2: SEHNR and FQNEAQ (reference sequence). CDR3 bases: TGTGCCAGCAGCTTAGGGACCTACCCACAAGAGACCCAGTACTTC. It is translated as CASSLGTYPQETQYF.

The J gene is TRBJ2-5, the V gene TRBV10-3, with D tentatively TRBD1 (5 bases). The V gene lost 8 bases and the J gene lost 4 bases, with 11 bases spanning the gap. Germline values: CDR1 ENHRY, CDR2 SYGVKD. The CDR3 has 12 residues. CDR3 nucleotides: TGTGCCATCTACCAGGGTGGAGAGACCCAGTACTTC. Amino acid sequence: CAIYQGGETQYF.

The sample holds a few counts of this clone. The chain links TRBV5-1 to TRBJ1-2, with D possibly matching TRBD1 (5 bases). Germline V CDR1 and CDR2: SGHRS, YFSETQ. This CDR3 spans 13 amino acids. Trimming stripped 2 bases from V and 1 base from J, with 6 bases between. CDR3 DNA sequence: TGCGCCAGCAGCTTCGACAGTAACTATGGCTACACCTTC. Protein: CASSFDSNYGYTF.

Points on this clone: No conserved phenylalanine or tryptophan ends this CDR3, so it is likely a read error. The limits of the CDR3 on the DNA are not certain, so only TCRdb's listed CDR3 is given. This sequence joins TRBV9 and TRBJ2-4; the table calls TRBD2, which could not be checked here. Looked up from germline, CDR1 is SGDLS and CDR2 is YYNGEE. The CDR3 sequence runs 9 residues, both termini included. The CDR3 is CASSLTGIC.

The rearrangement joins TRBV28 to TRBJ1-2; D remains unclear. CDR1 MDHEN and CDR2 SYDVKM come from the germline V gene. CDR3 length equals 13 residues. The V gene lost 3 bases and the J gene lost 5 bases, with 10 bases spanning the gap. CDR3 in DNA: TGTGCCAGCAGTTTCAAGGGTCGGTATGGCTACACCTTC. It translates to CASSFKGRYGYTF.

The chain recombines TRBV28 with TRBJ1-3; weak D call: TRBD1 (5 bases). This CDR3 is 14 amino acids long. The ends were cut back, 3 bases at V and 7 bases at J, with 13 bases in the middle. The germline V gene encodes CDR1 MDHEN and CDR2 SYDVKM. The CDR3 region has the DNA TGTGCCAGCAGTTTGGGGGGGTCATCGAACACCATATATTTT. Protein sequence: CASSLGGSSNTIYF.

This chain connects TRBV5-1 to TRBJ2-7, with D hard to call. CDR3 length: 12 amino acids. The V gene's germline CDR1 is SGHRS and CDR2 YFSETQ. V lost 2 bases and J 4 bases, leaving 7 bases between the germline ends. The CDR3 DNA reads as TGCGCCAGCAGCTTTGGTGCATACGAGCAGTACTTC. It translates to CASSFGAYEQYF.

The rearrangement uses TRBV11-1 and TRBJ2-7; 12 positions match TRBD2. The CDR3 is made up of 18 amino acids. V was pared by 0 bases and J by 3 bases, with 9 bases of the junction left unmatched. The germline V gene has CDR1 SGHAT and CDR2 FQDESV (reference sequence). The CDR3 region is CASSLAPSGRAGHYEQYF. The DNA of the CDR3 is TGTGCCAGCAGCTTAGCGCCTAGCGGGAGGGCGGGGCACTACGAGCAGTACTTC.

The chain employs TRBV5-1 and TRBJ2-2; a possible D gene is TRBD2 (5 bases). Trimming removed 0 bases from V and 5 bases from J, with 5 bases in between. Germline lookup yields CDR1 SGHRS and CDR2 YFSETQ. The CDR3 is 13 residues long. The CDR3 bases are TGCGCCAGCAGCTTGGGAGGGACCGGGGAGCTGTTTTTT. It is translated as CASSLGGTGELFF. Combining the CDR3 with reference TRBV5-1 and TRBJ2-2 gives the whole variable domain KAGVTQTPRYLIKTRGQQVTLSCSPISGHRSVSWYQQTPGQGLQFLFEYFSETQRNKGNFPGRFSGRQFSNSRSEMNVSTLELGDSALYLCASSLGGTGELFFGEGSRLTVL.

V and J are TRBV7-9 and TRBJ1-4, with D perhaps matching TRBD1 (6 bases). Trimming took off 5 bases at V and 4 bases at J, with 20 bases between the two ends. Germline CDR1 reads SEHNR; CDR2 reads FQNEAQ (reference sequence). The CDR3 totals 17 residues. The CDR3 nucleotides are TGTGCCAGCAGCCCATACCGGGACACTGGACGTAATGAAAAACTGTTTTTT. The encoded protein is CASSPYRDTGRNEKLFF.

The J gene is TRBJ2-1, the V gene TRBV5-8; tentatively, D is TRBD1 (6 bases). CDR1 SGHTS and CDR2 YDEGEE come from the germline V gene. This CDR3 has 14 amino acids. The ends were cut back, 9 bases at V and 3 bases at J, with 16 bases in the middle. In nucleotides, the CDR3 is TGTGCCACCCACCCAACAGGGCTCTACAATGAGCAGTTCTTC. It yields the protein CATHPTGLYNEQFF.

The rearrangement uses TRBV7-2 and TRBJ1-4; D call uncertain. Trimming removed 5 bases at V and 3 bases at J, with 16 bases between. CDR1 and CDR2 (germline): SGHTA, FQGNSA. There are 16 residues in the CDR3. The CDR3 bases are TGTGCCAGCAGCGAGGGCTTCTCAGTGGCTAATGAAAAACTGTTTTTT. As protein: CASSEGFSVANEKLFF.

The chain uses TRBV14 and TRBJ1-1; D is unclear. Germline V gives CDR1 SGHDN, CDR2 FVKESK. The CDR3 covers 12 residues. The V gene lost 2 bases and the J gene lost 2 bases, with 3 bases spanning the gap. CDR3 sequence (DNA): TGTGCCAGCAGCCAACCTAACACTGAAGCTTTCTTT. Encoded protein: CASSQPNTEAFF.

This clone was seen a few times. The J gene is TRBJ2-5, the V gene TRBV6-1; TRBD1 matches at 7 bases. CDR1 MNHNS and CDR2 SASEGT come from the germline V gene. The CDR3 has 14 amino acids. J gave up 7 bases and V 7 bases, and 12 bases lay outside the gene matches. The CDR3: CASTATGPGLTQYF. The CDR3 DNA follows: TGTGCCAGCACCGCGACAGGGCCCGGATTGACCCAGTACTTC.

V usage is TRBV9 and J usage is TRBJ1-2, with no clear D. Germline loops: CDR1 SGDLS, CDR2 YYNGEE. The ends were cut back, 0 bases at V and 4 bases at J, with 7 bases in the middle. CDR3 length equals 13 residues. DNA for the CDR3: TGTGCCAGCAGCGTAGACGGAGCCTATGGCTACACCTTC. It yields the protein CASSVDGAYGYTF. The full variable domain, with the rest looked up from reference TRBV9 and TRBJ1-2, is DSGVTQTPKHLITATGQRVTLRCSPRSGDLSVYWYQQSLDQGLQFLIQYYNGEERAKGNILERFSAQQFPDLHSELNLSSLELGDSALYFCASSVDGAYGYTFGSGTRLTVV.

The chain combines TRBV5-4 with TRBJ2-7; TRBD1 matches 7 bases. Germline V lookup: CDR1 SGHNT, CDR2 YYREEE (reference sequence). Trimming removed 9 bases from V and 3 bases from J; junction bases left unmatched: 3. The CDR3 is 11 amino acids. CDR3 protein: CATGTDYEQYF. DNA for the CDR3: TGTGCCACCGGGACAGACTACGAGCAGTACTTC.

J is TRBJ2-1 and V is TRBV5-1; D perhaps matches TRBD2 (5 bases). The V end lost 4 bases, the J end lost 1 base, and 15 bases lay between the germline ends. Germline CDR1 SGHRS, CDR2 YFSETQ. CDR3 length: 16 amino acids. The CDR3 DNA sequence: TGCGCCAGCAGCGAGGGATGGTACGATTCCTACAATGAGCAGTTCTTC. As protein: CASSEGWYDSYNEQFF.

This clone has only a few counts. V usage is TRBV6-1 and J usage is TRBJ2-5; 8 bases agree with TRBD2. The CDR3 has 15 residues. Germline-derived CDR1 and CDR2 are MNHNS and SASEGT. J was trimmed by 4 bases and V by 7 bases; bases with no gene match: 11. The CDR3, as DNA: TGTGCCAGCACTCCTAACCCCCTAGCGGGAGAGACCCAGTACTTC. Translated, it gives CASTPNPLAGETQYF.

The chain couples TRBV5-4 to TRBJ1-2; 8 bases fit TRBD1. CDR1 and CDR2 (germline): SGHNT, YYREEE (reference sequence). The CDR3 has 15 residues. V was pared by 0 bases and J by 4 bases, with 5 bases of the junction left unmatched. CDR3 nucleotides: TGTGCCAGCAGCTTGGGGACAGGGCGAGGCTATGGCTACACCTTC. As protein: CASSLGTGRGYGYTF. The entire variable domain, with the rest obtained from reference TRBV5-4 and TRBJ1-2, is as follows: ETGVTQSPTHLIKTRGQQVTLRCSSQSGHNTVSWYQQALGQGPQFIFQYYREEENGRGNFPPRFSGLQFPNYSSELNVNALELDDSALYLCASSLGTGRGYGYTFGSGTRLTVV.